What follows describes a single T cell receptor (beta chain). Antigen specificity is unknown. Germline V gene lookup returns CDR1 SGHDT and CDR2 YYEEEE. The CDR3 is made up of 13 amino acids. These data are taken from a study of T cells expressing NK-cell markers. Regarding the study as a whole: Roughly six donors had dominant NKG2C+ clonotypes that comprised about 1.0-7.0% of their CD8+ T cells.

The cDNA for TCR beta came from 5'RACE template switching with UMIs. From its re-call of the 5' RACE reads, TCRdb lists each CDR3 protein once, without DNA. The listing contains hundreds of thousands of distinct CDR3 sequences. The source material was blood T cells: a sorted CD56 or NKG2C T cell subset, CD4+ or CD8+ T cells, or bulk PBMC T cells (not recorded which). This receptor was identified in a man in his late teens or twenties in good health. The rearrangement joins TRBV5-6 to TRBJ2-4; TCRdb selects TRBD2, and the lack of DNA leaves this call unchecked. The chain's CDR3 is CASSPSGRPIQYF.